This T cell receptor beta chain was found in a study of regulatory T cells in long-lasting Graves disease. The time point was: persistent/refractory GD, antithyroid drugs over 5 years with positive TRAb. RNA extracted from PBMCs served as the sequencing template. With iRepertoire HTBI primers and Arm-PCR of CDR3 regions, TCR beta libraries were built. TCRdb ran MiXCR on the multiplex PCR reads and lists one entry per CDR3 protein. The data hold about 310,000 distinct CDR3 sequences, with approximately 20% observed a single time. V lost 4 bases and J lost 7; bases outside the gene matches: 9. Germline V gives CDR1 SGHTA, CDR2 FQGTGA. This CDR3 region has 15 residues. Whole-study findings and limits: In persistent patients, shared public clonotypes (around 2,600) outnumbered those in new patients (nearly 1,000).

In regard to this clonotype: Its antigen is still unknown.

Material: peripheral blood mononuclear cells (PBMCs), obtained when the disease was refractory, from a patient treated with antithyroid drugs. The genes are TRBV7-3 and TRBJ2-3, with 9 bases aligning to TRBD2. This TCR was sampled from a female donor with Graves disease. CDR3 DNA sequence: TGTGCCAGCAGCTGGGCGGGAGGGAGTGGGAATACGCAGTATTTT. Translating gives CASSWAGGSGNTQYF.